This T cell receptor (beta chain) was profiled in a study of blood T cell repertoires in COVID-19. Study-wide background: T cells, B-cell-depleted T cells, or PBMCs supplied cDNA or gDNA.

TCRdb's table, derived via immunoSEQ multiplex PCR, lists solely in-frame clones and lacks some. The sample contains about 200,000 clones, approximately 86% of which appear only once. This clone showed up just a few times. This CDR3 has 16 residues. Germline-derived CDR1 and CDR2 are GTSNPN and SVGIG (reference sequence). The V end lost 5 bases, the J end lost 5 bases, and 25 bases lay between the germline ends. The chain is built from TRBV30 and TRBJ2-7, with D perhaps matching TRBD2 (7 bases). The sequenced sample consisted of PBMCs or T cells enriched from blood (not recorded which). The sequence was obtained from a woman in her thirties or forties with acute COVID-19. The CDR3, as DNA: TGTGCCTGGGCCTCAAGGGGGGGAGTTGGACGGGACGAGCAGTACTTC. Its translation is CAWASRGGVGRDEQYF.